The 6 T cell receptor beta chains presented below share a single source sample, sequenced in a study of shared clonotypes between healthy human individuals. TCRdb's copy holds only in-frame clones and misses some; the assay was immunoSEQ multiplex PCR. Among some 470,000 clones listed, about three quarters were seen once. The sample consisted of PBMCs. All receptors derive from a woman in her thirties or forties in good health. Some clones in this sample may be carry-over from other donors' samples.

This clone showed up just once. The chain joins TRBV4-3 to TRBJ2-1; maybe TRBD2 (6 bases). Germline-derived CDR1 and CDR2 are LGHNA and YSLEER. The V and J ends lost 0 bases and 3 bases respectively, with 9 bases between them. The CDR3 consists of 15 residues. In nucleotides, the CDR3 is TGCGCCAGCAGCCAAGATGGCGGGAACTACAATGAGCAGTTCTTC. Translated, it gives CASSQDGGNYNEQFF.

The CDR3 spells CASNRRTSGRAYNEQFF. The CDR3 DNA reads TGTGCCAGCAACCGGAGGACTAGCGGGAGGGCCTACAATGAGCAGTTCTTC. The chain recombines TRBV2 with TRBJ2-1; 15 nucleotides match TRBD2. This CDR3 comprises 17 residues. In germline, CDR1 is SNHLY, CDR2 FYNNEI. The V gene end was trimmed by 7 bases and the J gene end by 2 bases; junction bases not matched to a gene: 6. The complete variable domain, with remaining parts taken from reference TRBV2 and TRBJ2-1, reads EPEVTQTPSHQVTQMGQEVILRCVPISNHLYFYWYRQILGQKVEFLVSFYNNEISEKSEIFDDQFSVERPDGSNFTLKIRSTKLEDSAMYFCASNRRTSGRAYNEQFFGPGTRLTVL.

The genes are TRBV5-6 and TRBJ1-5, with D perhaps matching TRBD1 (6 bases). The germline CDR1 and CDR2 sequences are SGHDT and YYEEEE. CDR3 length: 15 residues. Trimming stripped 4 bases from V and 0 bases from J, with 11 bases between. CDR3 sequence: CASSLRQASNQPQHF. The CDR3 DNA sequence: TGTGCCAGCAGCCTAAGACAGGCTAGCAATCAGCCCCAGCATTTT.

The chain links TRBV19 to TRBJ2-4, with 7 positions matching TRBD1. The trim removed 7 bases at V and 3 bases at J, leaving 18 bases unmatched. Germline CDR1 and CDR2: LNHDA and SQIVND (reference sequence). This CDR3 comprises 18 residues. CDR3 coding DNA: TGTGCCAGTAACGAACAGGGGTTGGCGAGGTTGGGCAAAAACATTCAGTACTTC. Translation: CASNEQGLARLGKNIQYF.

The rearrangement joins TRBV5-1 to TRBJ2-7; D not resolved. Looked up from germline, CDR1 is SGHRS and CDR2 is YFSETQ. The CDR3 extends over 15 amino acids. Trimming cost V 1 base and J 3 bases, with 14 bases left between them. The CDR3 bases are TGCGCCAGCAGCTTGTTTGATAGTCTGGGCTACGAGCAGTACTTC. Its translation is CASSLFDSLGYEQYF. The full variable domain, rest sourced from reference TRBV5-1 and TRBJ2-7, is KAGVTQTPRYLIKTRGQQVTLSCSPISGHRSVSWYQQTPGQGLQFLFEYFSETQRNKGNFPGRFSGRQFSNSRSEMNVSTLELGDSALYLCASSLFDSLGYEQYFGPGTRLTVT.

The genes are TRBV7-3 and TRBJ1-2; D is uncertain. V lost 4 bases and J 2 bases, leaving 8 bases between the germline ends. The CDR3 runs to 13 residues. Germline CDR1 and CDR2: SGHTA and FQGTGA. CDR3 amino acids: CASSSLINYGYTF. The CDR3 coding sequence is TGTGCCAGCAGCTCCCTAATAAACTATGGCTACACCTTC.